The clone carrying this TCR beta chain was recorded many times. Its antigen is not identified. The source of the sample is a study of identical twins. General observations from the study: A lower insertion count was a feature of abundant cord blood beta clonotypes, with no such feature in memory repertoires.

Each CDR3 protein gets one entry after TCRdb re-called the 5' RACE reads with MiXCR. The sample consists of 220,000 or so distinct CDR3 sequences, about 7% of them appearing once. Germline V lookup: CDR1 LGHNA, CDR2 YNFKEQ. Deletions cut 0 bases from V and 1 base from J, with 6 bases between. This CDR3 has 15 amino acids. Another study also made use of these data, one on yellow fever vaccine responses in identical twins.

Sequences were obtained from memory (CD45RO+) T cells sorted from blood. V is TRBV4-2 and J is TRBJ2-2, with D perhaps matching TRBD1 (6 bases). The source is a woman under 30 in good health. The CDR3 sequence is CASSQEGGNTGELFF. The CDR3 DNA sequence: TGTGCCAGCAGCCAAGAAGGGGGGAACACCGGGGAGCTGTTTTTT.